This T cell receptor beta chain was documented in a study of CD8 T cells in Susac syndrome. Per the germline V gene, CDR1 is LGHNA and CDR2 is YSLEER. The length of the CDR3 is 16 residues. V lost 0 bases and J lost 5, with 16 bases in between. RNA in amounts of about 0.5 to 1 ug was reverse transcribed with random hexamers. TCRdb reprocessed the immunoSEQ multiplex PCR reads with MiXCR, giving one entry per CDR3 protein. The table records about 130,000 distinct CDR3 sequences, more than 90% of them present only once. Material: CD8+ T cells from PBMCs. The source is a human donor with Susac syndrome. The rearrangement uses TRBV4-3 and TRBJ1-2; the D is unclear. This CDR3 is CASSQDAIEGGYGYTF. CDR3 bases: TGCGCCAGCAGCCAAGATGCGATCGAGGGTGGATATGGCTACACCTTC.